The next 9 T cell receptor beta chains were all read from a single sample in a study of cytomegalovirus exposure and HLA in healthy donors. Use of 60 Vbeta and 13 Jbeta primers characterized the PCR. Some clones are missing from TCRdb's copy, which holds only in-frame ones; the method was immunoSEQ multiplex PCR. The sample yields approximately 150,000 clones, roughly 80% seen once. Specimen: PBMCs. The receptors were sampled from a male donor in good health and CMV-seronegative.

This clone was observed a few times. The rearrangement links TRBV20-1 to TRBJ2-1; no definite D call. Germline-derived CDR1 and CDR2 are DFQATT and SNEGSKA (reference sequence). There are 11 residues in the CDR3. CDR3 in amino acids: CSLRPYNEQFF. CDR3 nucleotides: TGCAGCCTGAGGCCGTACAATGAGCAGTTCTTC.

This chain uses TRBV11-3 with TRBJ2-1; 8 positions agree with TRBD2. This CDR3 region has 14 residues. From germline, CDR1 is SGHNT and CDR2 YENEEA. V dropped 5 bases and J dropped 2; count of bases not matched to a gene: 2. CDR3 residues: CASSRGLAYNEQFF. The CDR3 nucleotides are TGTGCCAGCAGCAGGGGACTAGCCTACAATGAGCAGTTCTTC.

This clone was counted a few times. This CDR3 reads CASSPPNDRGRNQPQHF. The CDR3 coding sequence is TGTGCCAGCAGTCCTCCTAACGACAGGGGGCGAAATCAGCCCCAGCATTTT. The genes are TRBV28 and TRBJ1-5; TRBD1 aligns across 10 bases. CDR3 size: 17 residues. With 5 bases clipped from V and 4 bases from J, the junction kept 11 bases outside the gene matches. Germline loops: CDR1 MDHEN, CDR2 SYDVKM. The whole variable domain, filled in from reference TRBV28 and TRBJ1-5, reads DVKVTQSSRYLVKRTGEKVFLECVQDMDHENMFWYRQDPGLGLRLIYFSYDVKMKEKGDIPEGYSVSREKKERFSLILESASTNQTSMYLCASSPPNDRGRNQPQHFGDGTRLSIL.

V is TRBV9 and J is TRBJ1-6; D unclear. Germline V gene data show CDR1 as SGDLS and CDR2 as YYNGEE. The germline V and J ends were trimmed by 0 bases and 3 bases, with 7 bases remaining between them. CDR3 length: 15 amino acids. The CDR3 DNA follows: TGTGCCAGCAGCGTAGACGGGGACTATAATTCACCCCTCCACTTT. It yields the protein CASSVDGDYNSPLHF.

The CDR3 sequence: CASSYGTGVVYGYTF. The CDR3 nucleotides are TGTGCCAGCAGTTACGGGACAGGAGTAGTCTATGGCTACACCTTC. The chain has TRBV6-5 and TRBJ1-2; 8 bases align to TRBD1. There are 15 residues in the CDR3. With 2 bases clipped from V and 4 bases from J, the junction kept 6 bases outside the gene matches. Per the germline V gene, CDR1 is MNHEY and CDR2 is SVGAGI.

Note on this clone: The junction differs from germline at one of its ends, possibly a read error. The gene calls are TRBV7-9 and TRBJ1-3; D is perhaps TRBD1 (6 bases). Germline V lookup: CDR1 SEHNR, CDR2 FQNEAQ (reference sequence). This CDR3 region has 16 residues. Here the CDR3 DNA reads TGTTCCAGCAGCTCCCTGACAGGTTTCTCTGGAAACACCATATATTTT. Its protein product is CSSSSLTGFSGNTIYF.

This clone was found a few times. The V and J genes are TRBV2 and TRBJ2-5; 7 bases fit TRBD1. Germline trimming cut 7 bases from V and 2 bases from J; bases unmatched to any gene: 13. Per the germline V gene, CDR1 is SNHLY and CDR2 is FYNNEI. The length of the CDR3 is 16 residues. The chain's CDR3 is CASTKRGQTAQETQYF. DNA of the CDR3: TGTGCCAGCACCAAAAGGGGACAGACTGCTCAAGAGACCCAGTACTTC.

V usage is TRBV4-3 and J usage is TRBJ1-5, with no clear D. Germline V gene data show CDR1 as LGHNA and CDR2 as YSLEER. Between the trimmed V and J ends, which lost 3 bases and 2 bases, there was a span of 14 bases. This CDR3 has 16 residues. CDR3: CASSQALRGGNQPQHF. The DNA for the CDR3 is TGCGCCAGCAGCCAGGCCCTACGAGGAGGCAATCAGCCCCAGCATTTT.

This clone appeared once. The chain recombines TRBV7-2 with TRBJ1-3; D uncertain. Trimming left V 2 bases short and J 0 bases short, with 11 bases between. CDR1 is SGHTA and CDR2 is FQGNSA in the germline V gene. The CDR3 extends over 16 amino acids. The CDR3 sequence is CASSLFSDFSGNTIYF. CDR3 DNA: TGTGCCAGCAGCTTATTCTCAGATTTCTCTGGAAACACCATATATTTT.